This T cell receptor (beta chain) is from a study of CD8+CD57+ T cells in acquired aplastic anemia. This CDR3 contains 15 residues. Germline V gene lookup returns CDR1 DFQATT and CDR2 SNEGSKA (reference sequence). Trimming took 5 bases from V and 2 from J; bases not matched to a gene: 9. Investigators profiled TCR beta VDJ and CDR3 from genomic DNA template. Via MiXCR, TCRdb re-called the reads, giving one row per CDR3 protein. The sample shows under 200,000 distinct CDR3 sequences, 71% of them seen only once. Individuals selected for sequencing had exhibited CD8+CD57+ cell expansion on flow cytometry.

The genes are TRBV20-1 and TRBJ2-7; 10 bases agree with TRBD1. Sequenced input: sorted CD4+, CD8+, or CD8+CD57+ T cells (not recorded which) from PBMCs. The sequence derives from a human donor with aplastic anemia. In DNA, the CDR3 is TGCAGTGCTCCGAACCGGGACAGGGGTACCTACGAGCAGTACTTC. This gives the protein CSAPNRDRGTYEQYF.